One T cell receptor (beta chain) is described in this entry. This CDR3 contains 15 residues. The V and J ends lost 1 base and 3 bases respectively, with 13 bases between them. The germline V gene encodes CDR1 SGHDN and CDR2 FVKESK. This sample was included in a study of blood T cell repertoires in COVID-19. In the source study's methods: Estimation of nucleated cell counts relied on the amplification of reference gene primers. The method was immunoSEQ multiplex PCR; TCRdb's version includes in-frame clones alone and lacks a portion of them. V and J calls and clone size come straight from that table; D and trimming were deduced from the DNA. Found here are about 220,000 clones, 80% to 85% of them singletons; the top ten hold 3% to 3.5%.

The chain joins TRBV14 to TRBJ2-7; TRBD1 might be the D (6 bases). The clonotype originates from a woman in her thirties who had recovered from COVID-19. Sequencing input: peripheral blood. CDR3 coding DNA: TGTGCCAGCAGCCAAGTCGCAGGGGTCGACTACGAGCAGTACTTC. It codes for CASSQVAGVDYEQYF. Drawing the rest from reference TRBV14 and TRBJ2-7, the complete variable domain is EAGVTQFPSHSVIEKGQTVTLRCDPISGHDNLYWYRRVMGKEIKFLLHFVKESKQDESGMPNNRFLAERTGGTYSTLKVQPAELEDSGVYFCASSQVAGVDYEQYFGPGTRLTVT.